Listed here is a single T cell receptor beta chain. The sample comes from a study of blood T cell repertoires in COVID-19. Study in general: Specimens from acute and convalescent COVID-19 originated in the United States, Italy and Spain. From T cells, B-cell-depleted T cells, or PBMCs came the material, which was cDNA or gDNA.

Original data processing: Reference gene primers were amplified, and this amplification served to estimate nucleated cell counts. Profiled with immunoSEQ multiplex PCR; TCRdb holds only in-frame clones, not every one. That table gives V, J and clone size, and the DNA gave D and trimming. The sample includes about 190,000 clones, approximately 85% of them seen just once. Germline CDR1 SGHNT, CDR2 YENEEA. The CDR3 length is 16 residues. V was shortened by 0 bases and J by 4 bases, with 16 bases between the two germline ends. Seattle researchers signed up patients amid active infection and tracked them longitudinally.

Sequenced: peripheral blood. The TCR sequence derives from a man aged 80 or over with COVID-19, enrolled during active disease. The chain uses TRBV11-3 and TRBJ2-7; D is possibly TRBD1 (6 bases). CDR3 amino acids: CASSLDRPGVGYEQYF. The CDR3 region has the DNA TGTGCCAGCAGCTTAGATCGGCCAGGGGTTGGGTACGAGCAGTACTTC.